This entry is about one T cell receptor beta chain. The record originates from a study of T cell responses to AZD1222 COVID-19 vaccine. Trimming took off 7 bases at V and 1 base at J, with 14 bases between the two ends. Germline V gives CDR1 MDHEN, CDR2 SYDVKM. The CDR3 extends over 15 amino acids. Measured with immunoSEQ multiplex PCR; TCRdb has only the in-frame clones, and not every one. The repertoire holds 90,000 to 130,000 clones, roughly 80% seen once, with about 9.7% in the top ten. Specimen: peripheral blood, collected on day 0 of AZD1222 vaccination. The chain couples TRBV28 to TRBJ1-5; D may be TRBD1 (6 bases). This receptor was obtained from an adult in good health. CDR3 protein: CASNIRGRSNQPQHF. In nucleotides, the CDR3 is TGTGCCAGCAACATAAGGGGGAGAAGCAATCAGCCCCAGCATTTT.